The present T cell receptor beta chain was sequenced within a study of T cells in Graves' hyperthyroidism and ophthalmopathy. Clinical symptoms, serum thyroxine, TRAb, thyroid ultrasound and orbital computed tomography established diagnosis. Amplification of TCR beta CDR3 regions used RNA as the template. TCR CDR3 regions were first amplified by RT-PCR with HTBI primers. TCRdb analysed the multiplex PCR reads with MiXCR anew, one entry per CDR3 protein. The sample carries about 570,000 distinct CDR3 sequences, roughly 50% recorded once. The germline CDR1 and CDR2 sequences are MGHDK and SYGVNS. The CDR3 is 17 amino acids. The ends lost 4 bases at V and 0 bases at J; junction bases unmatched: 11.

The receptor was isolated from an adult woman with Graves' disease, either hyperthyroidism or ophthalmopathy (not recorded which). The J gene is TRBJ1-2, the V gene TRBV25-1; 7 positions agree with TRBD1. Material: peripheral blood or thyroid tissue (not recorded which). The CDR3 region is CASSGKGQRATNYGYTF. The CDR3 coding sequence is TGTGCCAGCAGTGGGAAGGGACAGCGGGCTACTAACTATGGCTACACCTTC.